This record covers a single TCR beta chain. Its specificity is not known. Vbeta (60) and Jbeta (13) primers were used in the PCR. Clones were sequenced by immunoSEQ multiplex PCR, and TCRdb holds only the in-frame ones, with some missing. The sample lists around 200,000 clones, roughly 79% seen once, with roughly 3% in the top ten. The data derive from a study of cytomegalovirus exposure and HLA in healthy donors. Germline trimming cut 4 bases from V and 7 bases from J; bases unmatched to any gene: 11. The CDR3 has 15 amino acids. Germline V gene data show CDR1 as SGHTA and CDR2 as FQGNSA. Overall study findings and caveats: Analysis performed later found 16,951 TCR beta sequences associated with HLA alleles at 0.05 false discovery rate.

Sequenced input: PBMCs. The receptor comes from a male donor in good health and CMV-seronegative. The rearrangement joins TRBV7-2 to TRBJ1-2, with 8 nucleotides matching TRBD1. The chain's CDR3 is CASSYGQGGSGGYTF. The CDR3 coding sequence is TGTGCCAGCAGCTACGGACAGGGAGGTTCAGGTGGCTACACCTTC. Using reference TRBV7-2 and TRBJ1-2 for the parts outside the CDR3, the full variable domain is GAGVSQSPSNKVTEKGKDVELRCDPISGHTALYWYRQSLGQGLEFLIYFQGNSAPDKSGLPSDRFSAERTGGSVSTLTIQRTQQEDSAVYLCASSYGQGGSGGYTFGSGTRLTVV.